One sample yielded the 22 T cell receptor beta chains listed below, sequenced in a study of cytomegalovirus exposure and HLA in healthy donors. TCRdb's table, derived via immunoSEQ multiplex PCR, lists solely in-frame clones and lacks some. Of about 95,000 clones listed, 85% are singletons. Sequencing input: PBMCs. These receptor sequences come from a man between 18 and 35 years old in good health and CMV-seropositive.

This clone was recorded at least ten times. Here the CDR3 reads CASSWGLQPQHF. The CDR3 DNA sequence: TGTGCCAGCAGTTGGGGCCTTCAGCCCCAGCATTTT. The chain recombines TRBV28 with TRBJ1-5; tentative D call: TRBD1 (5 bases). V gave up 4 bases and J gave up 6 bases, with 7 bases separating them. The germline V gene has CDR1 MDHEN and CDR2 SYDVKM. The CDR3 contains 12 residues.

J is TRBJ2-7 and V is TRBV6-5; tentatively, D is TRBD2 (5 bases). Germline V gene lookup returns CDR1 MNHEY and CDR2 SVGAGI. V was trimmed by 0 bases and J by 0 bases, leaving 9 bases between them. The CDR3 totals 15 residues. CDR3 in DNA: TGTGCCAGCAGTTACTCGTATGGGAGCTCCTACGAGCAGTACGTC. This sequence encodes CASSYSYGSSYEQYV.

This chain links TRBV28 with TRBJ1-1, with a weak D call TRBD1 (5 bases). V shed 2 bases and J shed 1 base, with 5 bases lying between them. CDR1 and CDR2 from the germline V gene are MDHEN and SYDVKM. The CDR3 is 13 amino acids. The CDR3 sequence: CASSLGANTEAFF. The DNA for the CDR3 is TGTGCCAGCAGTTTAGGGGCGAACACTGAAGCTTTCTTT.

This clone has a handful of counts. The chain is built from TRBV7-9 and TRBJ2-5; 8 bases align to TRBD1. CDR1 SEHNR and CDR2 FQNEAQ come from the germline V gene (reference sequence). This CDR3 comprises 15 residues. V was pared by 2 bases and J by 1 base, with 3 bases of the junction left unmatched. CDR3 sequence reads: CASSLQGAFQETQYF. DNA of the CDR3: TGTGCCAGCAGCTTACAGGGGGCATTCCAAGAGACCCAGTACTTC.

A few counts support this clone. The genes are TRBV6-5 and TRBJ2-2; 8 bases are a match to TRBD1. The ends lost 0 bases at V and 3 bases at J; junction bases unmatched: 3. The CDR3 has 16 amino acids. In germline, CDR1 is MNHEY, CDR2 SVGAGI. The CDR3 bases are TGTGCCAGCAGTTACTCGAGGACAGGGTACACCGGGGAGCTGTTTTTT. Amino acid sequence: CASSYSRTGYTGELFF.

The chain links TRBV10-3 to TRBJ2-1, with 13 bases matching TRBD2. V shed 7 bases, J shed 7 bases, and the junction held 7 bases outside the gene matches. The CDR3 has 15 residues. From germline, CDR1 is ENHRY and CDR2 SYGVKD. The CDR3 spells CAIMGTSGVGNEQFF. CDR3 coding DNA: TGTGCCATCATGGGGACTAGCGGGGTAGGTAATGAGCAGTTCTTC.

The rearrangement links TRBV11-1 to TRBJ2-2; the D gene is possibly TRBD2 (5 bases). The CDR3 length is 17 residues. V was trimmed by 0 bases and J by 5 bases, leaving 16 bases between them. CDR1 SGHAT and CDR2 FQDESV come from the germline V gene (reference sequence). In DNA, the CDR3 is TGTGCCAGCAGCTTAGCCCCACGGCGGGTGGGAACCGGGGAGCTGTTTTTT. It yields the protein CASSLAPRRVGTGELFF. Variable domain in full (rest from reference TRBV11-1 and TRBJ2-2): EAEVAQSPRYKITEKSQAVAFWCDPISGHATLYWYRQILGQGPELLVQFQDESVVDDSQLPKDRFSAERLKGVDSTLKIQPAELGDSAMYLCASSLAPRRVGTGELFFGEGSRLTVL.

V is TRBV5-1 and J is TRBJ2-7, with 7 bases matching TRBD2. Unmatched junction bases numbered 4, after V lost 4 bases and J lost 6 bases. Germline CDR1 SGHRS, CDR2 YFSETQ. The CDR3 totals 12 residues. This chain's CDR3 is CASSLGGGEQYF. The CDR3 bases are TGCGCCAGCAGCCTGGGCGGGGGCGAGCAGTACTTC.

The V gene is TRBV10-3, the J gene TRBJ2-2, with TRBD2 matching over 10 bases. Trimming cost V 0 bases and J 1 base; bases outside gene matches: 8. The CDR3 loop spans 19 amino acids. CDR1 and CDR2 (germline): ENHRY, SYGVKD. The CDR3 DNA is TGTGCCATCAGTGAGTCGGCTAGCGGGAGAAGGGGGAACACCGGGGAGCTGTTTTTT. Protein product: CAISESASGRRGNTGELFF.

The V call is TRBV28, the J call TRBJ1-4; 10 bases align to TRBD1. Germline lookup yields CDR1 MDHEN and CDR2 SYDVKM. J lost 7 bases, V lost 5 bases, and 7 bases had no gene match. CDR3 length: 15 residues. CDR3 in DNA: TGTGCCAGCAGTGAGTGGACAGGGGGGGGTGAAAAACTGTTTTTT. This translates into CASSEWTGGGEKLFF.

V usage is TRBV5-4 and J usage is TRBJ2-7, with D perhaps matching TRBD1 or TRBD2 (5 bases each). The CDR3 sequence is 12 residues long. V gave up 0 bases and J gave up 6 bases, with 7 bases separating them. Germline V lookup: CDR1 SGHNT, CDR2 YYREEE (reference sequence). Here the CDR3 reads CASSLVGGEQYV. As DNA, the CDR3 is TGTGCCAGCAGCTTGGTTGGGGGCGAGCAGTACGTC.

This clone was detected only once. The chain combines TRBV7-9 with TRBJ2-1; TRBD1 matches 7 bases. CDR3 length: 13 amino acids. Trimming removed 6 bases from V and 7 bases from J; junction bases left unmatched: 6. Germline-derived CDR1 and CDR2 are SEHNR and FQNEAQ (reference sequence). Here the CDR3 DNA reads TGTGCCAGCAGGCCAACAGGGGCGAATGAGCAGTTCTTC. Amino acid sequence: CASRPTGANEQFF.

The chain's CDR3 is CASSSDSLAHGQPQHF. DNA of the CDR3: TGTGCCAGCAGTTCGGACAGTCTGGCGCACGGACAGCCCCAGCATTTT. This sequence joins TRBV27 and TRBJ1-5; the D gene is possibly TRBD1 (6 bases). Germline V gene lookup returns CDR1 MNHEY and CDR2 SMNVEV (reference sequence). The germline V and J ends were trimmed by 4 bases and 7 bases, with 20 bases remaining between them. This CDR3 has 16 residues.

This chain uses TRBV25-1 with TRBJ2-7, with 13 bases fitting TRBD2. Germline V gene lookup returns CDR1 MGHDK and CDR2 SYGVNS. There are 14 residues in the CDR3. Trimming at V came to 11 bases and at J to 0 bases, leaving 4 bases not matched to a gene. CDR3 loop: CAPRTSGSSYEQYV. As DNA, the CDR3 is TGTGCCCCCCGGACTAGCGGGAGCTCCTACGAGCAGTACGTC.

V gene TRBV5-6 combines with J gene TRBJ2-2, with TRBD1 identical over 8 bases. With V trimmed by 5 bases and J by 2 bases, 8 bases remained unmatched. This CDR3 comprises 16 residues. Germline-derived CDR1 and CDR2 are SGHDT and YYEEEE. CDR3 coding DNA: TGTGCCAGCAGACTGACAGGGGCGGATAACACCGGGGAGCTGTTTTTT. Its translation is CASRLTGADNTGELFF.

CDR3 sequence reads: CASGTAGTLFTEAFF. The DNA for the CDR3 is TGTGCTAGTGGGACGGCCGGGACTCTCTTCACTGAAGCTTTCTTT. V and J are TRBV12-5 and TRBJ1-1; D may be TRBD1 (5 bases). Germline V CDR1 and CDR2: LGHNT, FRNRAP. The CDR3 extends over 15 amino acids. V lost 6 bases and J 4 bases, leaving 18 bases between the germline ends.

The chain recombines TRBV6-6 with TRBJ2-5, with 7 bases aligning to TRBD2. CDR3 length: 12 amino acids. V lost 8 bases to trimming and J lost 5 bases; unmatched junction nucleotides: 5. Per germline, CDR1 MNHNY and CDR2 SVGAGI (reference sequence). The CDR3 spells CASGRAMETQYF. CDR3 bases: TGTGCCAGCGGGAGGGCCATGGAGACCCAGTACTTC.

J is TRBJ2-7 and V is TRBV4-1, with a possible D match to TRBD1 (6 bases). Trimming cost V 0 bases and J 4 bases, with 16 bases left between them. Germline lookup yields CDR1 MGHRA and CDR2 YSYEKL. The CDR3 has 16 amino acids. For the CDR3, the DNA is TGCGCCAGCAGCCAAGAAGTCAGGGGTGGGTTTTACGAGCAGTACTTC. This translates into CASSQEVRGGFYEQYF.

J is TRBJ2-7 and V is TRBV15; D ambiguous. CDR3 length: 15 residues. CDR1 is LNHNV and CDR2 is YYDKDF in the germline V gene (reference sequence). Trimming pared 1 base from V and 3 bases from J, leaving 13 bases between. CDR3 in amino acids: CATSRGRDTGYEQYF. In DNA form, the CDR3 reads TGTGCCACCAGCAGAGGAAGAGACACCGGCTACGAGCAGTACTTC.

V gene TRBV6-5 combines with J gene TRBJ2-3, with D possibly TRBD2 on 5 matching bases. Trimming took 6 bases from V and 2 from J, leaving 9 bases between them. CDR1 is MNHEY and CDR2 is SVGAGI in the germline V gene. The CDR3 runs to 13 residues. CDR3 sequence reads: CASREGYTDTQYF. The CDR3 DNA is TGTGCCAGCAGAGAGGGATACACAGATACGCAGTATTTT.

CDR3 nucleotide sequence: TGCGCCAGCAGCTTGGTGGAGGGGGCCAACTATGGCTACACCTTC. Translation gives CASSLVEGANYGYTF. The genes are TRBV5-1 and TRBJ1-2, with 7 bases aligning to TRBD1. Trimming cost V 0 bases and J 2 bases; bases outside gene matches: 4. The CDR3 spans 15 residues. The germline V gene encodes CDR1 SGHRS and CDR2 YFSETQ.

This chain links TRBV6-1 with TRBJ2-7; 7 bases fit TRBD1. There are 15 residues in the CDR3. In germline, CDR1 is MNHNS, CDR2 SASEGT. V lost 6 bases, J lost 1 base, and 9 bases stayed unmatched. The CDR3 DNA reads as TGTGCCAGCAGGAGGGGGCAAGATGGTTCCTACGAGCAGTACGTC. Amino acids: CASRRGQDGSYEQYV.